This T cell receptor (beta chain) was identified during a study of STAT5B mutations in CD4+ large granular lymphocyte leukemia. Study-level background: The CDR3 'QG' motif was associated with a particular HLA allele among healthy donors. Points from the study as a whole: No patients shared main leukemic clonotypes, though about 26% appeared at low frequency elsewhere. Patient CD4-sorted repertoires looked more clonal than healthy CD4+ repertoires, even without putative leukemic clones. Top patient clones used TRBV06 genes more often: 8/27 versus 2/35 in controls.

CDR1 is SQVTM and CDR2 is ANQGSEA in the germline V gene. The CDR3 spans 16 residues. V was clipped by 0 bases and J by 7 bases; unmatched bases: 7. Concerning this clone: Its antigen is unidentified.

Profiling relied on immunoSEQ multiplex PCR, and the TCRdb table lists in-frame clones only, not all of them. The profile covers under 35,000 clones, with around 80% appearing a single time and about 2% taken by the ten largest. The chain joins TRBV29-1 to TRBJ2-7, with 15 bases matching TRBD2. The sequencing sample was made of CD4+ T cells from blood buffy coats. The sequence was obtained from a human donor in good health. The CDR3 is CSVEEGTSGRTGEQYF. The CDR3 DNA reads TGCAGCGTTGAAGAAGGGACTAGCGGGAGGACAGGTGAGCAGTACTTC.